A single T cell receptor (beta chain) is shown here with its context. Its specificity is unknown. The data were taken from a study of OX40 agonist ivuxolimab in advanced cancers. Study overall: The mean age was about 61 years, ranging from about 20 to 90, with about four fifths of participants male.

Study-wide points: Relative to CD4+ cells, CD8+ T cells on average had more expanded clones. Clonal expansion by week 6 occurred in CD4+ and CD8+ blood T cells (at 0.1 to 3.0 mg/kg). At 0.1-3.0 mg/kg, partial responders had clonal expansion among the lowest observed.

The CDR3 spans 15 residues. Trimming cost V 0 bases and J 7 bases; bases outside gene matches: 7. CDR1 and CDR2 from the germline V gene are MDHEN and SYDVKM. The table came from immunoSEQ multiplex PCR; TCRdb's copy has only in-frame clones and leaves some out. The table lists 60,000 or so clones, roughly 84% of them singletons. The sequence was collected from an adult with an advanced solid tumor such as melanoma, head and neck, liver or kidney cancer. Sequenced here: CD4+ or CD8+ T cells sorted from blood, sampled in a trial of the OX40 agonist ivuxolimab. The chain recombines TRBV28 with TRBJ1-1; 8 bases match TRBD1. This chain's CDR3 is CASSLWSPGGSEAFF. CDR3 DNA: TGTGCCAGCAGTTTATGGTCTCCAGGGGGCAGTGAAGCTTTCTTT.